This entry lists 13 T cell receptor beta chains sequenced from one sample in a study of cytomegalovirus exposure and HLA in healthy donors. Vbeta (60) and Jbeta (13) primers were used in the PCR. Assay: immunoSEQ multiplex PCR; the TCRdb copy retains only in-frame clones and omits some. The repertoire holds about 130,000 clones, around 70% seen once, with more than 2.5% in the top ten. Sequencing was performed on PBMCs. The receptor set was obtained from a woman aged 60 to 75 in good health and CMV-seropositive.

V and J are TRBV7-3 and TRBJ2-5; 10 nucleotides match TRBD1. With 5 bases clipped from V and 5 bases from J, the junction kept 5 bases outside the gene matches. CDR1 SGHTA and CDR2 FQGTGA come from the germline V gene. The CDR3 totals 14 residues. The chain's CDR3 is CASSTRQGAETQYF. The CDR3 DNA sequence: TGTGCCAGCAGCACCCGACAGGGGGCTGAGACCCAGTACTTC.

In its sample, this clone was seen once. The CDR3 region is CAISPQAGDEKLFF. The DNA for the CDR3 is TGTGCCATCAGCCCACAGGCAGGCGATGAAAAACTGTTTTTT. The V gene is TRBV10-3, the J gene TRBJ1-4; TRBD1 might be the D (5 bases). Germline CDR1 ENHRY, CDR2 SYGVKD. This CDR3 is 14 amino acids long. Trimming cost V 6 bases and J 6 bases, with 14 bases left between them.

V usage is TRBV19 and J usage is TRBJ1-2; a weak D match, TRBD1 (6 bases). Deletions cut 4 bases from V and 6 bases from J, with 18 bases between. The CDR3 has 15 amino acids. Per the germline V gene, CDR1 is LNHDA and CDR2 is SQIVND (reference sequence). CDR3 DNA sequence: TGTGCCAGTAGTACGTTCAGGGGCACCTGGGATGGCTACACCTTC. Amino acids: CASSTFRGTWDGYTF.

The chain links TRBV6-1 to TRBJ1-5; 7 bases are shared with TRBD1. Germline V gene sequence: CDR1 MNHNS, CDR2 SASEGT. The CDR3 consists of 15 residues. Unmatched junction bases numbered 9, after V lost 6 bases and J lost 4 bases. CDR3 bases: TGTGCCAGCAGGATCCAGGGGGGTTATAATCAGCCCCAGCATTTT. Translated: CASRIQGGYNQPQHF.

The genes are TRBV9 and TRBJ2-3; TRBD2 might be the D (5 bases). Trimming pared 0 bases from V and 3 bases from J, leaving 8 bases between. There are 14 residues in the CDR3. CDR1 SGDLS and CDR2 YYNGEE come from the germline V gene. The CDR3: CASSVDGGTDTQYF. In nucleotides, the CDR3 is TGTGCCAGCAGCGTAGACGGCGGGACAGATACGCAGTATTTT.

The chain uses TRBV5-1 and TRBJ2-7; the match to TRBD2 covers 8 bases. This CDR3 is 14 amino acids long. V lost 4 bases to trimming and J lost 3 bases; unmatched junction nucleotides: 6. Germline values: CDR1 SGHRS, CDR2 YFSETQ. DNA of the CDR3: TGCGCCAGCAGCGTTCAGCGGGGGAACTACGAGCAGTACTTC. Protein sequence: CASSVQRGNYEQYF.

The chain uses TRBV28 and TRBJ2-1, with 10 positions matching TRBD2. CDR1 is MDHEN and CDR2 is SYDVKM in the germline V gene. V dropped 8 bases and J dropped 4; count of bases not matched to a gene: 8. The CDR3 extends over 15 amino acids. In nucleotides, the CDR3 is TGTGCCAGCTGCTCACCAGCGGGGGGGTACAATGAGCAGTTCTTC. Amino acids: CASCSPAGGYNEQFF.

This clone was picked up one time. This chain uses TRBV6-4 with TRBJ1-2; 9 bases line up with TRBD1. CDR1 is MRHNA and CDR2 is SNTAGT in the germline V gene. V shed 2 bases and J 7 bases; nucleotides not matched to a gene: 5. This CDR3 has 14 amino acids. CDR3 in DNA: TGTGCCAGCAGTGACCAGGGACAGGGCCGTGGCTACACCTTC. As protein: CASSDQGQGRGYTF.

This clone was counted a few times. The sample carries other DNA sequences with the same CDR3. V and J are TRBV5-1 and TRBJ1-3; 9 bases are a match to TRBD1. Germline CDR1 and CDR2: SGHRS and YFSETQ. The CDR3 runs to 14 residues. Losses at the gene ends were 5 bases for V and 4 bases for J; bases not matched to a gene: 4. The CDR3 region has the DNA TGCGCCAGCAGTCCCGGGACAGGGGGAAACACCATATATTTT. Its protein is CASSPGTGGNTIYF.

This clone was counted only a few times. This sequence joins TRBV21-1 and TRBJ1-3; TRBD1, the table's D call, was not compared with the DNA. TRBV21-1 is flagged as a pseudogene. The CDR3 is made up of 17 amino acids. In DNA form, the CDR3 reads TGTGCCAGCAGCAGGACAGGGGGCCCCCTCTCTGGAAACACCATATATTTT. This sequence encodes CASSRTGGPLSGNTIYF.

The gene calls are TRBV19 and TRBJ2-7, with D tentatively TRBD1 (5 bases). The CDR3 length is 15 residues. Trimming removed 4 bases at V and 9 bases at J, with 22 bases between. Looked up from germline, CDR1 is LNHDA and CDR2 is SQIVND (reference sequence). The CDR3 DNA sequence: TGTGCCAGTAGTACTAGGCAGGACACCCCCGGGCGGCAGTACTTC. Its protein product is CASSTRQDTPGRQYF.

The V gene is TRBV6-4, the J gene TRBJ1-6; D gene unclear. Germline V gives CDR1 MRHNA, CDR2 SNTAGT. V was shortened by 4 bases and J by 8 bases, with 9 bases between the two germline ends. There are 13 residues in the CDR3. This CDR3 is CASSVSPDSPLHF. In DNA form, the CDR3 reads TGTGCCAGCAGTGTCTCTCCGGATTCACCCCTCCACTTT.

This clone was observed a handful of times. The sample has other DNA sequences that encode this CDR3 too. This CDR3 is CASSPRLEADTQYF. In DNA form, the CDR3 reads TGCGCCAGCAGTCCGAGGCTAGAGGCAGATACGCAGTATTTT. The rearrangement links TRBV5-1 to TRBJ2-3; D is unclear. The CDR3 covers 14 residues. Trimming removed 5 bases from V and 4 bases from J, with 14 bases in between. CDR1 and CDR2 (germline): SGHRS, YFSETQ.